Given below is one TCR beta chain in context. This clonotype was seen a handful of times. Its antigen remains unidentified. No per-base quality is available; no much larger clone lies one base away. V ends up 5 bases short and J 4 bases short, with an unmatched junction base count of 7. CDR1 and CDR2 are drawn from the germline V gene: SGHAT, FQNNGV. The CDR3 holds 14 amino acids from the cysteine to the phenylalanine. The only DNA kept is the CDR3, 42 bases in frame from the first base. The data belong to a study of spatial heterogeneity in lung cancer (dated by TCRdb to the late 2010s). General notes on the study: Beta-chain transcripts were consistently detected in greater numbers than alpha-chain transcripts, which likely reflects a higher abundance of beta-chain transcripts. In the raw uncorrected reads, each unique combination of TCR and UMI appeared more than ten times on average. The study quantitatively compared TCR alpha and beta repertoires across multiple tumor regions, matched nontumor lung and blood in non-small cell lung cancer. Nonsynonymous mutation counts, determined by whole-exome sequencing of tumor tissue, were related to features of the TCR repertoire. Both alpha and beta chains were TCR-sequenced in roughly 200 tumor regions, 64 matched nontumor lung samples and roughly 50 PBMC samples obtained at surgery.

Overall results and qualifications from the work: Ubiquitous expanded tumor TCRs showed up in blood more often at tumor resection than at routine follow-up. Confirming at a functional level the hypothesis that regional TCRs recognize regional mutations was considered to require additional single-cell paired TCR alpha and beta sequencing.

Receptor amplification or capture employed 5' RACE. The data were produced on a NextSeq 500. In the TCR library protocol, a unique molecular identifier was attached to each TCR cDNA molecule so that PCR and sequencing errors could be corrected. The original methods were these. Decombinator tools were used for TCR identification, UMI-based error correction and CDR3 extraction. TCRs above a frequency of 2 per 1,000, corresponding to the top 1% of the tumor frequency distribution, were defined as expanded. Each repertoire was subsampled 100 times to 5,000 TCRs, after which Renyi diversity was computed with the R vegan package. CDR3 similarity networks were built from amino acid triplet string-kernel similarity, with CDR3s being connected when pairwise similarity was above 0.82. The public reads were reprocessed in TCRdb via fastp at Q25 and MiXCR, keeping in-frame beta chains. Rows with one shared CDR3 protein collapse into an entry with the most common genes and DNA. The V and J calls come from TCRdb's annotation, not from the publication. Counted in this sample were about 20,000 distinct CDR3 sequences; under 20% of them appeared once. The ten largest clones take up 11% to 15% of the sample.

In the paper's terms, the time point label means: sample taken at primary tumor resection. For TCR sequencing, whole RNA was extracted from tumor and nontumor lung tissue, or from cryopreserved PBMC samples, and no cell sorting was done. The donors were around 69 patients from the lung TRACERx cohort who had early-stage, untreated non-small cell lung cancer. A patient was chosen for TCR sequencing only when enough RNA was available from at least two tumor regions. The specimen comprised PBMCs, sampled at surgery. The rearranged segments are TRBV11-2 and TRBJ1-2, with 7 bases in between that match TRBD1. This TCR came from a male donor with early-stage non-small cell lung cancer. The sequence in DNA is TGTGCCAGCAGCCCTTGGACAGGCAGCTATGGCTACACCTTC. It is translated as CASSPWTGSYGYTF.